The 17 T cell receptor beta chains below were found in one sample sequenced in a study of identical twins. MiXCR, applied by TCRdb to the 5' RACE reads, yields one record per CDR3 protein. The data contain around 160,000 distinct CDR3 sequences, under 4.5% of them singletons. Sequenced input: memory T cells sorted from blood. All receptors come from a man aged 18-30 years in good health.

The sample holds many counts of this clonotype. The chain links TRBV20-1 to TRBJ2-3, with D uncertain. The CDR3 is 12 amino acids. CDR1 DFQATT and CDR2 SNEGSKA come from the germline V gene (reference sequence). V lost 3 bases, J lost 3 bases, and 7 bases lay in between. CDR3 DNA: TGCAGTGCTAGTACGGGTACAGATACGCAGTATTTT. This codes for CSASTGTDTQYF.

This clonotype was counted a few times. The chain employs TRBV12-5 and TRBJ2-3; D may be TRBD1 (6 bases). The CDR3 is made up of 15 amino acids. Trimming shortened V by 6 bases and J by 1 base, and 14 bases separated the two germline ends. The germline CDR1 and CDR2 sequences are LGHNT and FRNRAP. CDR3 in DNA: TGTGCTAGTGGCCCGACAGGTGTCCGCACAGATACGCAGTATTTT. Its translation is CASGPTGVRTDTQYF.

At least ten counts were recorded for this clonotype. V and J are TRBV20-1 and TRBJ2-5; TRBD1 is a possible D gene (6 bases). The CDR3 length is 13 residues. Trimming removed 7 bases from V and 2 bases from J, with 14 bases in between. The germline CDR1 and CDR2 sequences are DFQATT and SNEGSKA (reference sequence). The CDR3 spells CSVVIGQQETQYF. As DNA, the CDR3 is TGCAGTGTGGTTATCGGACAGCAAGAGACCCAGTACTTC.

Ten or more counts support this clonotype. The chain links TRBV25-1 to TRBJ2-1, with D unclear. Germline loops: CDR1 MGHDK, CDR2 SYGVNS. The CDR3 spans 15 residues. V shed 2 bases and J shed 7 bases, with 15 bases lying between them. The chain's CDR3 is CASSEHDSVGNEQFF. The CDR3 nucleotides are TGTGCCAGCAGTGAACACGACTCGGTTGGGAATGAGCAGTTCTTC.

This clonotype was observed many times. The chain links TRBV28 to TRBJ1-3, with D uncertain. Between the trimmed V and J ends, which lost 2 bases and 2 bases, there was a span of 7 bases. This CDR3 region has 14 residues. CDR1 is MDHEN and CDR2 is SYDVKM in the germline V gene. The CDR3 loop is CASSLGFAGNTIYF. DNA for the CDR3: TGTGCCAGCAGTTTAGGGTTTGCTGGAAACACCATATATTTT.

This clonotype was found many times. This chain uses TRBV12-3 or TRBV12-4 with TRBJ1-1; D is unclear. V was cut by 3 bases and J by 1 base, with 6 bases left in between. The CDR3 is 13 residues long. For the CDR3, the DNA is TGTGCCAGCAGTTTGACGCCGAACACTGAAGCTTTCTTT. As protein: CASSLTPNTEAFF.

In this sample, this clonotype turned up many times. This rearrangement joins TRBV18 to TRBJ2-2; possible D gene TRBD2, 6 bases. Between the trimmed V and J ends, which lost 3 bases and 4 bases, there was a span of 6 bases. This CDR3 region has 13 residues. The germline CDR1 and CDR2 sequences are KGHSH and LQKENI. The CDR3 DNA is TGTGCCAGCTCACCGGGGGGCACCGGGGAGCTGTTTTTT. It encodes CASSPGGTGELFF. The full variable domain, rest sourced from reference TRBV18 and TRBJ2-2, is NAGVMQNPRHLVRRRGQEARLRCSPMKGHSHVYWYRQLPEEGLKFMVYLQKENIIDESGMPKERFSAEFPKEGPSILRIQQVVRGDSAAYFCASSPGGTGELFFGEGSRLTVL.

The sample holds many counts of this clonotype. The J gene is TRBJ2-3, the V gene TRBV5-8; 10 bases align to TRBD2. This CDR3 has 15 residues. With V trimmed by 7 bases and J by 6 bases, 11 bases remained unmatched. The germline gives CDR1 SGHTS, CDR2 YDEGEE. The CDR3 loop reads CASVSGRAGRDTQYF. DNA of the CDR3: TGTGCCAGCGTGAGCGGGAGGGCCGGAAGGGATACGCAGTATTTT.

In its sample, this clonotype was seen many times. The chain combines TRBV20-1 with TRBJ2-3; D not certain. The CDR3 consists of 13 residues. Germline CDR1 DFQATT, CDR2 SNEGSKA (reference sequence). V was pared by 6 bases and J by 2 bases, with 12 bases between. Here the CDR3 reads CSAKSTDTDTQYF. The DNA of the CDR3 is TGCAGTGCGAAATCCACTGACACAGATACGCAGTATTTT.

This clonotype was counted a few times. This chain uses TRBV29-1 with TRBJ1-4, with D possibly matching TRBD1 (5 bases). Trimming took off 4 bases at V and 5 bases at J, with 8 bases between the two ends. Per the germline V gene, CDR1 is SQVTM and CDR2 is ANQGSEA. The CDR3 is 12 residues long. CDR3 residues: CSVGGVNEKLFF. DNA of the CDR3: TGCAGCGTTGGAGGGGTAAATGAAAAACTGTTTTTT.

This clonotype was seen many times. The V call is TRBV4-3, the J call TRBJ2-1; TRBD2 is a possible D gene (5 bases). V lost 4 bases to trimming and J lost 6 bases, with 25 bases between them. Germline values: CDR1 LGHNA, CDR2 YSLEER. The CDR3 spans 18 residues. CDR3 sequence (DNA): TGCGCCAGCAGCCTCAGCCGGGCGGTGCCTAGCTCAATCAATGAGCAGTTCTTC. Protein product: CASSLSRAVPSSINEQFF.

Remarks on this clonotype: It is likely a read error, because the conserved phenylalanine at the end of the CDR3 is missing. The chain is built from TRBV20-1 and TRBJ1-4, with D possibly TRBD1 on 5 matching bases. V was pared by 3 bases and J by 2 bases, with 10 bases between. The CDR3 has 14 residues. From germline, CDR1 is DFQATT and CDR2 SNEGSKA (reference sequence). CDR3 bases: TGCAGTGCTAGCCAGGGCACCACTAATGAAAAACTGTTTTCT. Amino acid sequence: CSASQGTTNEKLFS.

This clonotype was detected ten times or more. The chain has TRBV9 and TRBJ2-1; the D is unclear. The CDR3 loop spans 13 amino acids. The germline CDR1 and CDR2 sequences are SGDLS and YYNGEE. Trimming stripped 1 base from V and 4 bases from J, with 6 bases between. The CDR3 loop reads CASSVPPYNEQFF. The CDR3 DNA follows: TGTGCCAGCAGCGTACCGCCTTACAATGAGCAGTTCTTC.

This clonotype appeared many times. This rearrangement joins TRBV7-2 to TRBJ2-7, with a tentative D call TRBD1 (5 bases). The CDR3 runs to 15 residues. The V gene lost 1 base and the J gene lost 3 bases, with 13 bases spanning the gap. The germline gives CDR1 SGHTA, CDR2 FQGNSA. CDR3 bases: TGTGCCAGCAGCTTAGGGGCAGGGTATTACTACGAGCAGTACTTC. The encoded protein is CASSLGAGYYYEQYF.

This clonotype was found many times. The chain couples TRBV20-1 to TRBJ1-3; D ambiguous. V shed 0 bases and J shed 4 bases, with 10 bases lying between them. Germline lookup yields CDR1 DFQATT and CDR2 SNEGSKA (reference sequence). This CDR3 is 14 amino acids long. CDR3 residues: CSARDSRAGNTIYF. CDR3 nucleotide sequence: TGCAGTGCTAGAGATTCAAGGGCCGGAAACACCATATATTTT.

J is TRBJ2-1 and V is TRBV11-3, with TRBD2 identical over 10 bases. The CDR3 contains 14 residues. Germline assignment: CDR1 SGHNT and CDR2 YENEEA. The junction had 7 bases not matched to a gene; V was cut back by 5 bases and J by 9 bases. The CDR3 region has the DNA TGTGCCAGCAGCCCAATGAGCGGGAGGGGTGAGCAGTTCTTC. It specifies CASSPMSGRGEQFF.

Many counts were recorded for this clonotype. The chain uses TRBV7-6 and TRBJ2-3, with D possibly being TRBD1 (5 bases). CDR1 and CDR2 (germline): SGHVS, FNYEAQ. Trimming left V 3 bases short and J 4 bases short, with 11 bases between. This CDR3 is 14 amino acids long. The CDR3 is CASSFLRAPDTQYF. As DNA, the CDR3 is TGTGCCAGCAGCTTCCTCAGGGCCCCAGATACGCAGTATTTT.